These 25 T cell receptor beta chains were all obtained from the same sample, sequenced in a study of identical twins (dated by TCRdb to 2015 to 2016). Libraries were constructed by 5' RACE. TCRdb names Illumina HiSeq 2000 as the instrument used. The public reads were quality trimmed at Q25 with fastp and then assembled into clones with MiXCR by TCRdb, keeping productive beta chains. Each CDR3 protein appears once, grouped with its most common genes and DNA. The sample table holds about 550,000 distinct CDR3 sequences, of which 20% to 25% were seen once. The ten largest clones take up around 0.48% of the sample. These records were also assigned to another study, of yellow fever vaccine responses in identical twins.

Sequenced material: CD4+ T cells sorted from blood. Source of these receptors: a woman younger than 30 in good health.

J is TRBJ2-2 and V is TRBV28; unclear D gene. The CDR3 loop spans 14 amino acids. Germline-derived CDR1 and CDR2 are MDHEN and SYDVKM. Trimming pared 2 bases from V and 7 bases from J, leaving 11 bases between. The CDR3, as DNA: TGTGCCAGCAGTTTACGGCAGGCAAACGGGGAGCTGTTTTTT. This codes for CASSLRQANGELFF.

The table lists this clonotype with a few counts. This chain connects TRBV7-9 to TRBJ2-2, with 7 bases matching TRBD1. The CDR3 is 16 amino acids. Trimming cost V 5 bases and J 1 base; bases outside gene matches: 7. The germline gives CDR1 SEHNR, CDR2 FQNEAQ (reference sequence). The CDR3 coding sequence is TGTGCCAGCAGCCAAGGGGGCGCTCTGAACACCGGGGAGCTGTTTTTT. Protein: CASSQGGALNTGELFF.

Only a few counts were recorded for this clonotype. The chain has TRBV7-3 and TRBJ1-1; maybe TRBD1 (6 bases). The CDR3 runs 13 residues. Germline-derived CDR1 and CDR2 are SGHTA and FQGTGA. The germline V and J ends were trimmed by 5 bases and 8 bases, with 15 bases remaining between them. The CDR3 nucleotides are TGTGCCAGCAGCGAAATACAGGGATCCGAAGCTTTCTTT. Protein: CASSEIQGSEAFF.

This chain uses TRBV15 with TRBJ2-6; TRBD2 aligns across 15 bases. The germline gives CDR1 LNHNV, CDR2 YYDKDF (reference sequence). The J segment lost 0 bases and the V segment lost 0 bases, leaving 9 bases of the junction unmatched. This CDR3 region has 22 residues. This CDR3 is CATSRDLRTSGGVSSGANVLTF. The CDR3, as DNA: TGTGCCACCAGCAGAGATCTCCGGACTAGCGGGGGGGTTTCCTCTGGGGCCAACGTCCTGACTTTC.

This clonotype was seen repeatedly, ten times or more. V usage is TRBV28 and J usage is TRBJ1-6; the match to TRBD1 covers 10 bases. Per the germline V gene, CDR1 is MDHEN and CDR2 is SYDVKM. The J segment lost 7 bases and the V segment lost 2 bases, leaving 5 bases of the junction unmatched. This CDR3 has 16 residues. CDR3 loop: CASSLMLGQGNSPLHF. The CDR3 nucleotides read TGTGCCAGCAGTTTAATGTTGGGACAGGGGAATTCACCCCTCCACTTT.

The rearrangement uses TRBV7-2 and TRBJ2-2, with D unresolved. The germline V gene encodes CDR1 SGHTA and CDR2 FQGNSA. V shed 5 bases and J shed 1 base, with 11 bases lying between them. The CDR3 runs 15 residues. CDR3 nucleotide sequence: TGTGCCAGCAGCCCCCGTCGAGGGAACACCGGGGAGCTGTTTTTT. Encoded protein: CASSPRRGNTGELFF.

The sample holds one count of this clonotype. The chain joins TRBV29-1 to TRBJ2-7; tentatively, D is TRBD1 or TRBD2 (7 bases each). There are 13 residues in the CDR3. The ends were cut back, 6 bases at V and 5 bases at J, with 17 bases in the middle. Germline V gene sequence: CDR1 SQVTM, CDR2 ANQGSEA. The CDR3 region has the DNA TGCAGCGTCGCCAAGACAGGGAGGGACGAGCAGTACTTC. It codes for CSVAKTGRDEQYF.

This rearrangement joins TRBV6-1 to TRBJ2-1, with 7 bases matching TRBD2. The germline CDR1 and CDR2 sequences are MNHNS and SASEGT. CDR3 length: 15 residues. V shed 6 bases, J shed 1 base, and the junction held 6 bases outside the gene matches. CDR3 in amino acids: CASRPTSASYNEQFF. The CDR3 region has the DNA TGTGCCAGCAGACCTACTAGCGCATCCTACAATGAGCAGTTCTTC.

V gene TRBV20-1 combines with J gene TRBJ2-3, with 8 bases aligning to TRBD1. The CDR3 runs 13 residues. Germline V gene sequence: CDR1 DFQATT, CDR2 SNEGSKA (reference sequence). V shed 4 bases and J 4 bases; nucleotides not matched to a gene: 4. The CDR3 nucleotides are TGCAGTGCTACAGGGGGCGGCCCAGATACGCAGTATTTT. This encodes CSATGGGPDTQYF.

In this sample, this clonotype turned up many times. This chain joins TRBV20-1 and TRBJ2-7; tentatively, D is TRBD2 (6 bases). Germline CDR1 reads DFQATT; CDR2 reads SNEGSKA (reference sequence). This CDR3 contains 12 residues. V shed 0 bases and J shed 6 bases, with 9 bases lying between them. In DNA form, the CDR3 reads TGCAGTGCTAGAGAGGTGACTAGCGAGCAGTACTTC. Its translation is CSAREVTSEQYF.

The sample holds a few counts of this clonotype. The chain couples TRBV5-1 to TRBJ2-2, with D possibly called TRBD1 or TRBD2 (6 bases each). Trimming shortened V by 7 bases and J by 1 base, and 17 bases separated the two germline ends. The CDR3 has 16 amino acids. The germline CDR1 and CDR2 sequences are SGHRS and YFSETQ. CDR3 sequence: CASLPAGGLNTGELFF. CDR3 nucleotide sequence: TGCGCCAGCCTCCCAGCCGGGGGCCTGAACACCGGGGAGCTGTTTTTT.

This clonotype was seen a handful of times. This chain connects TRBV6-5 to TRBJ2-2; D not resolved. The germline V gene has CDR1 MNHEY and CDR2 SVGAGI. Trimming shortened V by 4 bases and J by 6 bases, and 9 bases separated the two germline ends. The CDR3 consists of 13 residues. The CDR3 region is CASSSPIPGELFF. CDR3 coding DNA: TGTGCCAGCAGTTCACCGATTCCCGGGGAGCTGTTTTTT.

CDR3 nucleotides: TGTGCCAGCAGGTCAGGGGCCGGATCGTACGAGCAGTACTTC. The encoded protein is CASRSGAGSYEQYF. The J gene is TRBJ2-7, the V gene TRBV6-6; D might be TRBD1 (6 bases). In germline, CDR1 is MNHNY, CDR2 SVGAGI (reference sequence). The CDR3 loop spans 14 amino acids. Between the trimmed V and J ends, which lost 6 bases and 4 bases, there was a span of 16 bases.

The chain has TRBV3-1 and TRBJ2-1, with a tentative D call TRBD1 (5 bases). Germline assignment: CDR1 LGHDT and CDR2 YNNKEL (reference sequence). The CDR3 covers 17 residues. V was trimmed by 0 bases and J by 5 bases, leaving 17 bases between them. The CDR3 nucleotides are TGTGCCAGCAGCCAAGAGTTGTTTTGGGGCGCGGACAATGAGCAGTTCTTC. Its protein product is CASSQELFWGADNEQFF.

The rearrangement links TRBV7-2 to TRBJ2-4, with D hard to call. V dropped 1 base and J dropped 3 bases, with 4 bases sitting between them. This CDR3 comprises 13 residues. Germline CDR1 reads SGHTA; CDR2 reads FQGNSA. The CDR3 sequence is CASSLVDKNIQYF. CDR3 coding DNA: TGTGCCAGCAGCTTAGTCGACAAAAACATTCAGTACTTC.

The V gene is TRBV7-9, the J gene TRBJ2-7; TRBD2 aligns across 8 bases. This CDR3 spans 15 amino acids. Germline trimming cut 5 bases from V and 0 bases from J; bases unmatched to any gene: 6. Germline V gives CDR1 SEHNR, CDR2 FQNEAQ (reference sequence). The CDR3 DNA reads TGTGCCAGCAGCCCAAGGACTAGCAGCTCCTACGAGCAGTACTTC. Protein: CASSPRTSSSYEQYF. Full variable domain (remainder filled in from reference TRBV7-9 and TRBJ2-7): DTGVSQNPRHKITKRGQNVTFRCDPISEHNRLYWYRQTLGQGPEFLTYFQNEAQLEKSRLLSDRFSAERPKGSFSTLEIQRTEQGDSAMYLCASSPRTSSSYEQYFGPGTRLTVT.

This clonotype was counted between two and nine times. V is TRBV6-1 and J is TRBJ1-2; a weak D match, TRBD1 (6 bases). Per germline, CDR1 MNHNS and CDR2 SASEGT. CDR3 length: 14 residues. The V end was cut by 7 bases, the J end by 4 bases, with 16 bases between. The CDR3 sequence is CASTLQGELYGYTF. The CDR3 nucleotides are TGTGCCAGCACCTTACAGGGAGAACTCTATGGCTACACCTTC.

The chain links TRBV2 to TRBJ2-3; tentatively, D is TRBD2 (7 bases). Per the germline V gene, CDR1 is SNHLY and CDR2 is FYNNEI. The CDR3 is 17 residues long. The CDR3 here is CTRSPGRGGASADTQYF. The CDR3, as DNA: TGTACCCGCAGCCCGGGGAGGGGGGGAGCATCAGCAGATACGCAGTATTTT. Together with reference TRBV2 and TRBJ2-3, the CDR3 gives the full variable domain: EPEVTQTPSHQVTQMGQEVILRCVPISNHLYFYWYRQILGQKVEFLVSFYNNEISEKSEIFDDQFSVERPDGSNFTLKIRSTKLEDSAMYFCTRSPGRGGASADTQYFGPGTRLTVL.

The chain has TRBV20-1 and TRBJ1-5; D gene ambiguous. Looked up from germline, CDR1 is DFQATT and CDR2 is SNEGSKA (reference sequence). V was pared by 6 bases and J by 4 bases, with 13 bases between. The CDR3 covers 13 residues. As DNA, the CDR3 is TGCAGTGCGGCCCCAGTGGGGAATCAGCCCCAGCATTTT. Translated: CSAAPVGNQPQHF.

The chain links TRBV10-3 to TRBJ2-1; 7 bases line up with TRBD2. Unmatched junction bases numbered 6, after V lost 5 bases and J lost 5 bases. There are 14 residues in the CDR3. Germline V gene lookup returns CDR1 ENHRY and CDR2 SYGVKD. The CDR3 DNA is TGTGCCATCAGTCGGCGGGAGTTAAACAATGAGCAGTTCTTC. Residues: CAISRRELNNEQFF.

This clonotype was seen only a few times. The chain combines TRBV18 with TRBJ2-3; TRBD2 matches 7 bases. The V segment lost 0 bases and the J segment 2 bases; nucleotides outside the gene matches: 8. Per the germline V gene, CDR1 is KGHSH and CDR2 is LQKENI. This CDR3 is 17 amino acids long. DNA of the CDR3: TGTGCCAGCTCACCACCGAAGCGGGGATCGATCACAGATACGCAGTATTTT. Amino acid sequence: CASSPPKRGSITDTQYF.

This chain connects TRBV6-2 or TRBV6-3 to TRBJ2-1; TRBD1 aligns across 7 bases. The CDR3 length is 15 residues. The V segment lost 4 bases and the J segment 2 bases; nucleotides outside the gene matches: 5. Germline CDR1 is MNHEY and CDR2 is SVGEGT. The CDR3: CASSSGQDPYNEQFF. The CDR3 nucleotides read TGTGCCAGCAGTTCTGGACAGGACCCCTACAATGAGCAGTTCTTC.

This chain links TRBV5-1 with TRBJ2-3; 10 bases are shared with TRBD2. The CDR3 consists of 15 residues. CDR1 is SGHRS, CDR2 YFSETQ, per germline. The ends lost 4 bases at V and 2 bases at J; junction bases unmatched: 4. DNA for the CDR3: TGCGCCAGCAGCCCTACTAGCGGGGTCACAGATACGCAGTATTTT. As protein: CASSPTSGVTDTQYF.

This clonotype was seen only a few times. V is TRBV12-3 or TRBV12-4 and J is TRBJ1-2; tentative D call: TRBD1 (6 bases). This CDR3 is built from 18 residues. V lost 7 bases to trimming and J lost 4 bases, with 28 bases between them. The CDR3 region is CASTLDKGVKGSGYGYTF. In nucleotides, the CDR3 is TGTGCCAGCACCCTAGATAAGGGGGTAAAGGGGTCCGGCTATGGCTACACCTTC.

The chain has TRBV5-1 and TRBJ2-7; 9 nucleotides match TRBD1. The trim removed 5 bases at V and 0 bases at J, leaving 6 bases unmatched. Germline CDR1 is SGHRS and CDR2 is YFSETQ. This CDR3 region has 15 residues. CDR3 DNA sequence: TGCGCCAGCAGGGCAGGGACAGGGACCTCCTACGAGCAGTACTTC. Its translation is CASRAGTGTSYEQYF.